The 27 T cell receptor beta chains reported below all come from one sample, sequenced in a study of CD8 T cells in ankylosing spondylitis. Study-wide results and caveats: In ankylosing spondylitis blood, a motif of seven to nine highly homologous TCR beta variants appeared characteristic.

For these TCRs, the target antigens are not known. TCRdb itself ran the 5' RACE reads through MiXCR, one entry per CDR3 protein. This sample has more than 400,000 distinct CDR3 sequences, with roughly 5% found just once. Sequenced input: blood, either unsorted or a sorted T cell fraction (not recorded which). The receptors come from a male donor with ankylosing spondylitis.

This clonotype was seen at least ten times. V usage is TRBV28 and J usage is TRBJ2-4, with D tentatively TRBD1 or TRBD2 (6 bases each). Germline V lookup: CDR1 MDHEN, CDR2 SYDVKM. The CDR3 loop spans 16 amino acids. Trimming took 2 bases from V and 0 from J, leaving 11 bases between them. The CDR3 DNA reads as TGTGCCAGCAGTTTACCAGGGGAGGTAGCCAAAAACATTCAGTACTTC. It yields the protein CASSLPGEVAKNIQYF.

This clonotype was seen ten or more times. The chain is built from TRBV4-2 and TRBJ1-6, with 9 bases fitting TRBD1. Germline V gene sequence: CDR1 LGHNA, CDR2 YNFKEQ. V was pared by 4 bases and J by 11 bases, with 3 bases of the junction left unmatched. The CDR3 is 13 residues long. CDR3 region: CASSPDRGPPLHF. CDR3 DNA: TGTGCCAGCAGCCCGGACAGGGGACCACCCCTCCACTTT.

This clonotype was picked up many times. The chain uses TRBV20-1 and TRBJ2-7, with 12 bases matching TRBD2. Per germline, CDR1 DFQATT and CDR2 SNEGSKA (reference sequence). The CDR3 is 15 amino acids. The ends lost 1 base at V and 5 bases at J; junction bases unmatched: 6. The CDR3 nucleotides are TGCAGTGCTAGAGGGACTAGCGGGAAGGTCCACGAGCAGTACTTC. Translation: CSARGTSGKVHEQYF.

This clonotype was seen many times. This rearrangement joins TRBV27 to TRBJ1-1; TRBD1 aligns across 7 bases. J was trimmed by 11 bases and V by 5 bases; bases with no gene match: 8. From germline, CDR1 is MNHEY and CDR2 SMNVEV (reference sequence). This CDR3 is built from 12 residues. The CDR3: CASSKTGRKAFF. The CDR3 nucleotides are TGTGCCAGCAGTAAGACAGGGCGAAAGGCTTTCTTT.

The sample holds many counts of this clonotype. The J gene is TRBJ2-1, the V gene TRBV7-8; D remains ambiguous. Per germline, CDR1 SGHVS and CDR2 FQNEAQ. With 5 bases removed from V and 4 bases from J, the gap between germline ends came to 12 bases. The CDR3 consists of 14 residues. As DNA, the CDR3 is TGTGCCAGCAGCCTGCCGGACGGGTACAATGAGCAGTTCTTC. Protein product: CASSLPDGYNEQFF.

This clonotype has just a few counts. This chain links TRBV18 with TRBJ2-7; D gene ambiguous. Trimming took 3 bases from V and 3 from J, leaving 15 bases between them. This CDR3 contains 15 residues. CDR1 and CDR2 (germline): KGHSH, LQKENI. CDR3 bases: TGTGCCAGCTCACCTGGACCCCCTCAAATCTACGAGCAGTACTTC. It is translated as CASSPGPPQIYEQYF.

This clonotype occurred many times. This sequence joins TRBV9 and TRBJ1-2, with D possibly matching TRBD1 (5 bases). This CDR3 has 14 residues. V lost 2 bases to trimming and J lost 1 base, with 9 bases between them. Germline lookup yields CDR1 SGDLS and CDR2 YYNGEE. The CDR3 spells CASSVDSVNYGYTF. The CDR3 coding sequence is TGTGCCAGCAGCGTTGACAGCGTTAACTATGGCTACACCTTC.

The chain recombines TRBV2 with TRBJ2-7, with D perhaps TRBD2 (6 bases). CDR3 length equals 13 residues. Germline V gene sequence: CDR1 SNHLY, CDR2 FYNNEI. V lost 4 bases and J lost 6, with 13 bases in between. The CDR3 here is CASSVSRGGEQYF. The CDR3 bases are TGTGCCAGCAGTGTGTCTCGGGGAGGCGAGCAGTACTTC. The entire variable domain, with the rest obtained from reference TRBV2 and TRBJ2-7, is as follows: EPEVTQTPSHQVTQMGQEVILRCVPISNHLYFYWYRQILGQKVEFLVSFYNNEISEKSEIFDDQFSVERPDGSNFTLKIRSTKLEDSAMYFCASSVSRGGEQYFGPGTRLTVT.

This clonotype was seen many times. V is TRBV10-3 and J is TRBJ1-1; D gene unclear. V was trimmed by 7 bases and J by 4 bases, leaving 13 bases between them. CDR3 length equals 13 residues. The germline V gene has CDR1 ENHRY and CDR2 SYGVKD. CDR3 in amino acids: CAIKPGDSTEAFF. The CDR3, as DNA: TGTGCCATCAAACCGGGAGATTCCACTGAAGCTTTCTTT.

In this sample, this clonotype turned up many times. The chain recombines TRBV15 with TRBJ1-2; TRBD1 matches at 7 bases. Per germline, CDR1 LNHNV and CDR2 YYDKDF (reference sequence). The CDR3 sequence is 13 residues long. Losses at the gene ends were 1 base for V and 4 bases for J; bases not matched to a gene: 0. This chain's CDR3 is CATSRGTGYGYTF. The CDR3 nucleotides read TGTGCCACCAGCAGAGGGACAGGCTATGGCTACACCTTC.

The table lists this clonotype with a few counts. The CDR3 loop is CASSQNRDGSYEQYF. CDR3 nucleotide sequence: TGCGCCAGCAGCCAAAACCGGGACGGCTCCTACGAGCAGTACTTC. The chain links TRBV4-1 to TRBJ2-7; D possibly matches TRBD1 or TRBD2 (5 bases each). From germline, CDR1 is MGHRA and CDR2 YSYEKL. This CDR3 region has 15 residues. The V end lost 2 bases, the J end lost 0 bases, and 11 bases lay between the germline ends.

This chain uses TRBV29-1 with TRBJ2-5; TRBD2 is a possible D gene (5 bases). Germline-derived CDR1 and CDR2 are SQVTM and ANQGSEA. This CDR3 contains 13 residues. Trimming left V 4 bases short and J 7 bases short, with 16 bases between. The CDR3 reads CSVGLGAGGTQYF. The CDR3 DNA is TGCAGCGTTGGCTTGGGAGCAGGCGGGACCCAGTACTTC.

This clonotype showed up many times. V and J are TRBV9 and TRBJ2-2, with TRBD2 matching 11 bases. This CDR3 is built from 15 residues. Per germline, CDR1 SGDLS and CDR2 YYNGEE. Germline trimming cut 3 bases from V and 4 bases from J; bases unmatched to any gene: 2. Here the CDR3 reads CASSAGTSGTGELFF. CDR3 coding DNA: TGTGCCAGCAGCGCGGGGACTAGCGGCACCGGGGAGCTGTTTTTT.

Ten or more counts support this clonotype. V is TRBV11-3 and J is TRBJ2-1; 7 bases line up with TRBD2. Per germline, CDR1 SGHNT and CDR2 YENEEA. This CDR3 comprises 15 residues. Trimming cost V 4 bases and J 0 bases; bases outside gene matches: 3. The CDR3 here is CASSSGGNSYNEQFF. The CDR3 nucleotides read TGTGCCAGCAGCTCCGGGGGGAACTCCTACAATGAGCAGTTCTTC. The variable domain in full, with the rest retrieved from reference TRBV11-3 and TRBJ2-1, is EAGVVQSPRYKIIEKKQPVAFWCNPISGHNTLYWYLQNLGQGPELLIRYENEEAVDDSQLPKDRFSAERLKGVDSTLKIQPAELGDSAVYLCASSSGGNSYNEQFFGPGTRLTVL.

This clonotype was seen many times. V and J are TRBV29-1 and TRBJ2-5; TRBD1 might be the D (5 bases). This CDR3 region has 12 residues. Trimming pared 6 bases from V and 4 bases from J, leaving 12 bases between. The germline V gene encodes CDR1 SQVTM and CDR2 ANQGSEA. The CDR3 bases are TGCAGCGTGGCGGACAATGGAGAGACCCAGTACTTC. Protein: CSVADNGETQYF.

This clonotype was observed at least ten times. The chain employs TRBV6-5 and TRBJ2-1; 9 nucleotides agree with TRBD2. The CDR3 has 14 amino acids. Germline V gene lookup returns CDR1 MNHEY and CDR2 SVGAGI. J was trimmed by 5 bases and V by 8 bases; bases with no gene match: 7. CDR3 protein: CASVGLAPDNEQFF. The CDR3 bases are TGTGCCAGCGTTGGACTAGCGCCCGACAATGAGCAGTTCTTC.

This clonotype occurred many times. The gene calls are TRBV20-1 and TRBJ1-5, with 9 bases fitting TRBD1. This CDR3 has 16 amino acids. Trimming removed 6 bases from V and 3 bases from J; junction bases left unmatched: 12. Germline V gives CDR1 DFQATT, CDR2 SNEGSKA (reference sequence). The CDR3 protein is CSAAGGQGLDNQPQHF. The CDR3 DNA is TGCAGTGCCGCCGGAGGACAGGGGTTAGACAATCAGCCCCAGCATTTT.

In its sample, this clonotype was seen many times. The chain couples TRBV20-1 to TRBJ2-7; D uncertain. CDR1 and CDR2 from the germline V gene are DFQATT and SNEGSKA (reference sequence). The CDR3 totals 14 residues. The germline V and J ends were trimmed by 3 bases and 2 bases, with 14 bases remaining between them. The CDR3 sequence: CSASPPESPYEQYF. The CDR3 nucleotides read TGCAGTGCTAGTCCCCCAGAATCCCCCTACGAGCAGTACTTC.

This clonotype was detected many times. This chain connects TRBV7-9 to TRBJ2-4, with D perhaps TRBD1 (7 bases). This CDR3 is built from 13 residues. Germline-derived CDR1 and CDR2 are SEHNR and FQNEAQ (reference sequence). Trimming shortened V by 7 bases and J by 6 bases, and 13 bases separated the two germline ends. Here the CDR3 reads CASTGQEGNIQYF. In DNA, the CDR3 is TGTGCCAGCACAGGACAGGAGGGAAACATTCAGTACTTC.

The V call is TRBV24-1, the J call TRBJ2-3; weak D call: TRBD2 (5 bases). Trimming pared 1 base from V and 2 bases from J, leaving 9 bases between. CDR3 length equals 15 residues. Germline CDR1 and CDR2: KGHDR and SFDVKD. The CDR3 loop reads CATSDFGGPTDTQYF. CDR3 sequence (DNA): TGTGCCACCAGTGATTTTGGCGGGCCCACAGATACGCAGTATTTT.

This clonotype was seen repeatedly, ten times or more. V and J are TRBV20-1 and TRBJ1-1, with D unresolved. The V gene's germline CDR1 is DFQATT and CDR2 SNEGSKA (reference sequence). This CDR3 comprises 13 residues. The V and J ends lost 0 bases and 6 bases respectively, with 11 bases between them. CDR3 DNA: TGCAGTGCTAGAGACCCCTGGCGAGCTGAAGCTTTCTTT. This sequence encodes CSARDPWRAEAFF.

In the case of this clonotype: Likely a read error: the CDR3 ends without its conserved phenylalanine or tryptophan. The V and J genes are TRBV12-3 or TRBV12-4 and TRBJ2-1, with D perhaps TRBD2 (7 bases). Trimming removed 8 bases at V and 4 bases at J, with 15 bases between. The length of the CDR3 is 14 residues. CDR3 region: CASSVGGLYNEQFI. Here the CDR3 DNA reads TGTGCCAGCTCCGTGGGGGGGCTGTACAATGAGCAGTTCATC.

In its sample, this clonotype was seen many times. The chain couples TRBV7-9 to TRBJ1-2, with D unresolved. V was trimmed by 4 bases and J by 2 bases, leaving 17 bases between them. The CDR3 has 16 residues. Germline CDR1 and CDR2: SEHNR and FQNEAQ (reference sequence). This chain's CDR3 is CASSYFFGPENYGYTF. CDR3 DNA sequence: TGTGCCAGCAGCTATTTTTTCGGACCGGAAAACTATGGCTACACCTTC. The whole variable domain, remainder taken from reference TRBV7-9 and TRBJ1-2, is DTGVSQNPRHKITKRGQNVTFRCDPISEHNRLYWYRQTLGQGPEFLTYFQNEAQLEKSRLLSDRFSAERPKGSFSTLEIQRTEQGDSAMYLCASSYFFGPENYGYTFGSGTRLTVV.

This clonotype was counted many times. The chain employs TRBV14 and TRBJ1-1; D unclear. The V end lost 5 bases, the J end lost 6 bases, and 13 bases lay between the germline ends. The CDR3 has 13 residues. Germline lookup yields CDR1 SGHDN and CDR2 FVKESK. Here the CDR3 DNA reads TGTGCCAGCAGCTTCGACACGTACGCTGAAGCTTTCTTT. It codes for CASSFDTYAEAFF.

This clonotype was detected a few times. This chain joins TRBV20-1 and TRBJ2-7; no firm D call. In germline, CDR1 is DFQATT, CDR2 SNEGSKA (reference sequence). With 0 bases removed from V and 0 bases from J, the gap between germline ends came to 12 bases. The CDR3 covers 15 residues. The CDR3, as DNA: TGCAGTGCTAGAGAGGCGCGCCTCAGCTCCTACGAGCAGTACTTC. Translation: CSAREARLSSYEQYF.

The chain recombines TRBV7-6 with TRBJ2-1; D is tentatively TRBD1 or TRBD2 (6 bases each). Trimming removed 5 bases at V and 3 bases at J, with 14 bases between. Germline CDR1 SGHVS, CDR2 FNYEAQ. There are 15 residues in the CDR3. CDR3 nucleotide sequence: TGTGCCAGCAGCCCGTTAGGGGGGTTCTACAATGAGCAGTTCTTC. Translation gives CASSPLGGFYNEQFF.

This chain links TRBV5-6 with TRBJ2-6; 9 bases are a match to TRBD1. The germline gives CDR1 SGHDT, CDR2 YYEEEE. Losses at the gene ends were 7 bases for V and 0 bases for J; bases not matched to a gene: 5. CDR3 size: 16 residues. For the CDR3, the DNA is TGTGCCAGCGGACAGGGGCTCTTCTCTGGGGCCAACGTCCTGACTTTC. Translation: CASGQGLFSGANVLTF.